The clone carrying this T cell receptor (beta chain) was detected only a few times. What it binds is not known. The data were taken from a study of CD8+ T cells in alopecia areata. Findings and limits, study-wide: Besides other cells, scalp samples also yield sequences of resident alphabeta T cells from normal skin.

cDNA reverse transcribed from extracted RNA served as the sequencing template. TCRdb's table, derived via immunoSEQ multiplex PCR, lists solely in-frame clones and lacks some. The sample has about 140,000 clones, 55% seen once; the top ten hold approximately 4.8%. This CDR3 contains 15 residues. Germline V lookup: CDR1 SQVTM, CDR2 ANQGSEA. J lost 5 bases, V lost 2 bases, and 9 bases had no gene match. The chain employs TRBV29-1 and TRBJ2-4; 7 positions agree with TRBD1. This TCR derives from a human donor in good health. Sequenced material: CD4+ T cells sorted from blood. CDR3 sequence: CSVESLGTVQNIQYF. CDR3 DNA: TGCAGCGTTGAATCCCTGGGGACAGTCCAAAACATTCAGTACTTC.